This T cell receptor beta chain was sequenced in a study of cytomegalovirus exposure and HLA in healthy donors. Turning to the study itself: In an earlier analysis, approximately 120 million unique TCR beta sequences were found from about 179 million T cells. Findings and caveats of the study: In vitro, a few CMV-associated chains proved specific for CMV antigens. Common viral pathogens seemed to be connected with several of the most significant clusters, according to a later analysis. TCR association rates varied by HLA locus in a later analysis, with DRB1 highest and HLA-C lowest.

With respect to this clone: Its antigen is currently unknown.

Germline CDR1 reads SGHRS; CDR2 reads YFSETQ. V was pared by 1 base and J by 2 bases, with 12 bases between. This CDR3 has 16 residues. Both 60 Vbeta primers and 13 Jbeta primers went into the PCR. Some clones are missing from TCRdb's copy, which holds only in-frame ones; the method was immunoSEQ multiplex PCR. The table lists tens of thousands of clones, about 82% of them singletons, with around 1.6% in the top ten. Sequencing was performed on PBMCs. The chain links TRBV5-1 to TRBJ2-2; D remains ambiguous. The sequence was collected from a young man in good health and CMV-seronegative. The CDR3 nucleotides are TGCGCCAGCAGCTTGTTCCGTGACTTAAACACCGGGGAGCTGTTTTTT. This codes for CASSLFRDLNTGELFF.